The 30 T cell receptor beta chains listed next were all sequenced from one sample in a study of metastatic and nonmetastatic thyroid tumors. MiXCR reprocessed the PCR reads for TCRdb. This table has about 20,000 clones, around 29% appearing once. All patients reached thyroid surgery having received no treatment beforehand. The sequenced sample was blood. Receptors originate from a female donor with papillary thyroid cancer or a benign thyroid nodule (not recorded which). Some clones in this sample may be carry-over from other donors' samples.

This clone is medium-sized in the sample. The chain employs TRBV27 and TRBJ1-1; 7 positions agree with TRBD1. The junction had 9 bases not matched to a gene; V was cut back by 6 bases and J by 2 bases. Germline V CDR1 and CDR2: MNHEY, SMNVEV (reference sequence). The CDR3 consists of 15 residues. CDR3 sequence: CASSHQTGSNTEAFF. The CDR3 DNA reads TGTGCCAGCAGCCATCAGACAGGGTCTAACACTGAAGCTTTCTTT.

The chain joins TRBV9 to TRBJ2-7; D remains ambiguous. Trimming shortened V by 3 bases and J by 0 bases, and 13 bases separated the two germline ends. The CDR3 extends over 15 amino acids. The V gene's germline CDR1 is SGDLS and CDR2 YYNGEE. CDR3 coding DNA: TGTGCCAGCAGCGCTGAGATCCACAGCTCCTACGAGCAGTACTTC. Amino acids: CASSAEIHSSYEQYF.

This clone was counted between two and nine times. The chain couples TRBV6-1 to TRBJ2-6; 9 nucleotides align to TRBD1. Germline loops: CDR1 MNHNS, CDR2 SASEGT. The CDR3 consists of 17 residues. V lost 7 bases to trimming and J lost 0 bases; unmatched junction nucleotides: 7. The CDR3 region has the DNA TGTGCCAGCAACCCGGGACAGGGCTTCTCTGGGGCCAACGTCCTGACTTTC. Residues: CASNPGQGFSGANVLTF.

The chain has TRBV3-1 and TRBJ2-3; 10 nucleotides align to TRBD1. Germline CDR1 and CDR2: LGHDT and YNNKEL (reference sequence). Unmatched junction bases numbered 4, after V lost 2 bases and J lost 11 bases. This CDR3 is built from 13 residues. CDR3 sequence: CASSQPGTGEQYF. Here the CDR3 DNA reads TGTGCCAGCAGCCAACCCGGGACAGGGGAGCAGTATTTT.

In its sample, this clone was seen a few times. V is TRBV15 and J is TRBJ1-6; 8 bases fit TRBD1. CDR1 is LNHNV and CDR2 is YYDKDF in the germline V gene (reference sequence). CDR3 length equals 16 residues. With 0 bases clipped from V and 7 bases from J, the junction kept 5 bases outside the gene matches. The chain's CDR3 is CATSRDPTGGNSPLHF. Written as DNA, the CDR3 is TGTGCCACCAGCAGAGACCCCACAGGGGGAAATTCACCCCTCCACTTT. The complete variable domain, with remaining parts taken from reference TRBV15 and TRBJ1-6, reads DAMVIQNPRYQVTQFGKPVTLSCSQTLNHNVMYWYQQKSSQAPKLLFHYYDKDFNNEADTPDNFQSRRPNTSFCFLDIRSPGLGDTAMYLCATSRDPTGGNSPLHFGNGTRLTVT.

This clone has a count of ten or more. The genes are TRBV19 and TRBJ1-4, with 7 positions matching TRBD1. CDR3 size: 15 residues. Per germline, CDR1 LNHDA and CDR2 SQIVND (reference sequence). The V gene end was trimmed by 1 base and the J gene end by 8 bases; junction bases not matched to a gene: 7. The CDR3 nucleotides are TGTGCCAGTAGTATAGCGCCAGGGGGGGCGGAAAAACTGTTTTTT. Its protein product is CASSIAPGGAEKLFF.

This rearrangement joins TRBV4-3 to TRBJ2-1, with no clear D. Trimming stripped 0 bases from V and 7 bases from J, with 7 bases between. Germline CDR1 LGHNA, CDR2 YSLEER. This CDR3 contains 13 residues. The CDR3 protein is CASSQELRNEQFF. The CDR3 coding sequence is TGCGCCAGCAGCCAAGAGTTACGAAATGAGCAGTTCTTC.

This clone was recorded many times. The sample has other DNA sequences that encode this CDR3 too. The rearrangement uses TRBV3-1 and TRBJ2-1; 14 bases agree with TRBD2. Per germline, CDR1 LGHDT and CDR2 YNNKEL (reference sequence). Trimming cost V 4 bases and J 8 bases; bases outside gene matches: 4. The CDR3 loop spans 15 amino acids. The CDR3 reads CASSPGTSGGYEQFF. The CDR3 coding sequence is TGTGCCAGCAGCCCAGGGACTAGCGGGGGCTATGAGCAGTTCTTC.

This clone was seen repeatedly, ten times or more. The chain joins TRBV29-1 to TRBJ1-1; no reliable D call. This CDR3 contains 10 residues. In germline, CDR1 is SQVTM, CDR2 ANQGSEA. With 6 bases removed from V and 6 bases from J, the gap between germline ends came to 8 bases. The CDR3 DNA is TGCAGCGTGCACAGTCCTGAAGCTTTCTTT. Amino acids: CSVHSPEAFF. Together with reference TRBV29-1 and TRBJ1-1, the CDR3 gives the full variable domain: SAVISQKPSRDICQRGTSLTIQCQVDSQVTMMFWYRQQPGQSLTLIATANQGSEATYESGFVIDKFPISRPNLTFSTLTVSNMSPEDSSIYLCSVHSPEAFFGQGTRLTVV.

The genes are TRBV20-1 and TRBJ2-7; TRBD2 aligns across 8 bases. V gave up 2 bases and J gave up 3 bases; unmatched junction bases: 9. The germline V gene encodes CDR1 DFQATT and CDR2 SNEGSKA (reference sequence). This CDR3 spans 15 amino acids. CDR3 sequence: CSARNPAGDGYEQYF. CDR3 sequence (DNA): TGCAGTGCTAGAAACCCAGCGGGAGACGGCTACGAGCAGTACTTC.

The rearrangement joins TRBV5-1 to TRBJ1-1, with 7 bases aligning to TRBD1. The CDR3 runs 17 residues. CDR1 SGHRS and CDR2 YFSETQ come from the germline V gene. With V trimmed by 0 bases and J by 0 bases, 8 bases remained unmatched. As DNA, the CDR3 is TGCGCCAGCAGCTTGGGCAGGGGGACTTTAATGAACACTGAAGCTTTCTTT. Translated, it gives CASSLGRGTLMNTEAFF.

This chain's CDR3 is CSATDVSSGNTIYF. DNA of the CDR3: TGCAGTGCTACGGACGTTAGCTCTGGAAACACCATATATTTT. The chain employs TRBV20-1 and TRBJ1-3; unclear D gene. The CDR3 contains 14 residues. With 4 bases removed from V and 0 bases from J, the gap between germline ends came to 10 bases. Germline lookup yields CDR1 DFQATT and CDR2 SNEGSKA (reference sequence).

CDR3 bases: TGCGCCAGCAGCTTGTCGGGAGGGATGTACGAGCAGTACTTC. Its translation is CASSLSGGMYEQYF. V gene TRBV5-1 combines with J gene TRBJ2-7; 8 positions agree with TRBD2. The germline CDR1 and CDR2 sequences are SGHRS and YFSETQ. CDR3 length equals 14 residues. The junction had 4 bases not matched to a gene; V was cut back by 1 base and J by 4 bases.

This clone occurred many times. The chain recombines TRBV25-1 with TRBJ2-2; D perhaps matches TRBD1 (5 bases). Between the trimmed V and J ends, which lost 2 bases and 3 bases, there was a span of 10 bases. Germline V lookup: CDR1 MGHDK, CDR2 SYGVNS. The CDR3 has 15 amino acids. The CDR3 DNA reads TGTGCCAGCAGTGAACAGGGAAGGGACACCGGGGAGCTGTTTTTT. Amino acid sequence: CASSEQGRDTGELFF.

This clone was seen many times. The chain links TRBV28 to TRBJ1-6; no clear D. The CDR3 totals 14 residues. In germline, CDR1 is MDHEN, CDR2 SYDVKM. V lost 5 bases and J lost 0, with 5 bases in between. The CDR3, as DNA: TGTGCCAGCAGTCGTTTCTCCTATAATTCACCCCTCCACTTT. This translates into CASSRFSYNSPLHF.

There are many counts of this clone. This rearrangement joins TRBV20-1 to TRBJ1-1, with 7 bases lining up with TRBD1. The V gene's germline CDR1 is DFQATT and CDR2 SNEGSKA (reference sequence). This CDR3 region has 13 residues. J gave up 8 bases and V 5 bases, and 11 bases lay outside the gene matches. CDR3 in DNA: TGCAGTGCTCCTCCCCCGGGACAGTTGGAAGCTTTCTTT. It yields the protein CSAPPPGQLEAFF.

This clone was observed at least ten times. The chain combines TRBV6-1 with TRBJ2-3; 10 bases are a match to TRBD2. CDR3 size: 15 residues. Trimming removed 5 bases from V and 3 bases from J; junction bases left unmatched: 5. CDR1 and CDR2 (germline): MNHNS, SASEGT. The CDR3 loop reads CASSPSSGGTDTQYF. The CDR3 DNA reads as TGTGCCAGCAGTCCTTCTAGCGGGGGTACAGATACGCAGTATTTT.

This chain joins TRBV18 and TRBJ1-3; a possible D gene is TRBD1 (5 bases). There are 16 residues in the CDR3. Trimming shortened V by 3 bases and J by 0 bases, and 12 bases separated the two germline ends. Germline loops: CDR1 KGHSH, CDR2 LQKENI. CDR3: CASSPRDPSSGNTIYF. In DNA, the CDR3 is TGTGCCAGCTCACCTCGGGACCCTAGCTCTGGAAACACCATATATTTT. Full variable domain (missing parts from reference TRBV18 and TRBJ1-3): NAGVMQNPRHLVRRRGQEARLRCSPMKGHSHVYWYRQLPEEGLKFMVYLQKENIIDESGMPKERFSAEFPKEGPSILRIQQVVRGDSAAYFCASSPRDPSSGNTIYFGEGSWLTVV.

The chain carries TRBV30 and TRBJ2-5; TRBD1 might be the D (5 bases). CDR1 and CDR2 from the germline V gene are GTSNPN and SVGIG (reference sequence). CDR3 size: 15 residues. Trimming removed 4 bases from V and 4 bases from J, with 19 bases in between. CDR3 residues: CAWTMRQSTGETQYF. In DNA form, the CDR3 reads TGTGCCTGGACCATGAGGCAGAGTACAGGAGAGACCCAGTACTTC.

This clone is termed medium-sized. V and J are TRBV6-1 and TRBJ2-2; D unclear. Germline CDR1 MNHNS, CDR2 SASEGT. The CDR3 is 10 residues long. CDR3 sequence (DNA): TGTGCTCACGCCCCCGGGGAGCTGTTTTTT. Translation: CAHAPGELFF.

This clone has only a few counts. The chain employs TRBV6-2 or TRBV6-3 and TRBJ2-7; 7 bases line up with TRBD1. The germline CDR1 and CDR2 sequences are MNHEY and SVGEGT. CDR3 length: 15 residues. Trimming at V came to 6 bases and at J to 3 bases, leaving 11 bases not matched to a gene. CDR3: CASRPGQARGYEQYF. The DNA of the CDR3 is TGTGCCAGCAGGCCCGGACAGGCCAGGGGCTACGAGCAGTACTTC.

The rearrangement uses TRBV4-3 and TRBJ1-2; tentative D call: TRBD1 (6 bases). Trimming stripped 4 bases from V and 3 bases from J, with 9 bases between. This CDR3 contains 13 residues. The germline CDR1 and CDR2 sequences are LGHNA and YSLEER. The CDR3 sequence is CASSPRQDYGYTF. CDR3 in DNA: TGCGCCAGCAGCCCCAGACAGGACTATGGCTACACCTTC.

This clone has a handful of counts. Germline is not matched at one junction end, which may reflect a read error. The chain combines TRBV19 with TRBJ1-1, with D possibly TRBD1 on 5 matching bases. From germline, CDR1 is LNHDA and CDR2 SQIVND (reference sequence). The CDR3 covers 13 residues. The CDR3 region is CASSLTANTEAFF. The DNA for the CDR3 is TGTGCCAGTAGCTTGACAGCGAACACCGAAGCTTTCTTT.

CDR3 DNA: TGCGCCATCATCTTGGTGCAGCACACCGGGGAGCTGTTTTTT. The encoded protein is CAIILVQHTGELFF. The chain couples TRBV5-1 to TRBJ2-2; D unresolved. V lost 9 bases to trimming and J lost 3 bases, with 15 bases between them. CDR1 is SGHRS and CDR2 is YFSETQ in the germline V gene. The CDR3 sequence is 14 residues long.

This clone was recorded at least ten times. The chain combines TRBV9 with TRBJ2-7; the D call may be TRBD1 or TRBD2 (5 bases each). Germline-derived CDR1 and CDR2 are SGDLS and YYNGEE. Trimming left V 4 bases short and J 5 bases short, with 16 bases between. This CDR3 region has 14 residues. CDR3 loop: CASSLGTLTDEQYF. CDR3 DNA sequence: TGTGCCAGCAGCCTCGGGACGCTCACCGACGAGCAGTACTTC.

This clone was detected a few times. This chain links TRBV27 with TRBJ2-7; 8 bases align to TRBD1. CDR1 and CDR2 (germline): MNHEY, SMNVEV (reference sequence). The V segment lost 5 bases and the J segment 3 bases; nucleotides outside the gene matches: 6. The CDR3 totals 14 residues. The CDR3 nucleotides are TGTGCCAGCAGTCCTCGGACAGGGTACTACGAGCAGTACTTC. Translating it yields CASSPRTGYYEQYF.

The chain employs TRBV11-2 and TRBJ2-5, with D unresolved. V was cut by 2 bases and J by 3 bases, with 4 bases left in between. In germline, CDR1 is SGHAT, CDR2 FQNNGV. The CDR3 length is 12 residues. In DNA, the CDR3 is TGTGCCAGCAGCTTATATGAAGAGACCCAGTACTTC. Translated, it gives CASSLYEETQYF.

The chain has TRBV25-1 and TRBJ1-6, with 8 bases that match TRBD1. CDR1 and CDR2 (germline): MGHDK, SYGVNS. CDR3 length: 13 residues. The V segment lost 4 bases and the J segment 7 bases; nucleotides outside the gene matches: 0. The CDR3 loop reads CASSGTGNSPLHF. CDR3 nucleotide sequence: TGTGCCAGCAGTGGGACAGGGAATTCACCCCTCCACTTT.

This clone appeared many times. CDR3 bases: TGTGCCAGCGGGGAGACAGGGGGCTCGGATGAAAAACTGTTTTTT. Its protein is CASGETGGSDEKLFF. The gene calls are TRBV25-1 and TRBJ1-4; TRBD1 agrees at 10 bases. This CDR3 has 15 amino acids. Germline-derived CDR1 and CDR2 are MGHDK and SYGVNS. V was pared by 8 bases and J by 6 bases, with 9 bases of the junction left unmatched. The full variable domain, completed using reference TRBV25-1 and TRBJ1-4, is EADIYQTPRYLVIGTGKKITLECSQTMGHDKMYWYQQDPGMELHLIHYSYGVNSTEKGDLSSESTVSRIRTEHFPLTLESARPSHTSQYLCASGETGGSDEKLFFGSGTQLSVL.

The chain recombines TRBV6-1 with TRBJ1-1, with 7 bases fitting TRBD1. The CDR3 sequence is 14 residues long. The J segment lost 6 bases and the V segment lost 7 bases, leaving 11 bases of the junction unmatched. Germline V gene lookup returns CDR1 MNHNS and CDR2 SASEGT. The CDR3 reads CASNTGTVDAEAFF. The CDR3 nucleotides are TGTGCCAGCAACACCGGGACAGTTGACGCTGAAGCTTTCTTT.